This T cell receptor (beta chain) stems from a study of blood T cell repertoires in COVID-19. Study background: Sites across the United States, Italy and Spain contributed samples from acute and convalescent COVID-19. Nucleic acid was either cDNA or gDNA, and it came from T cells, B-cell-depleted T cells, or PBMCs.

The CDR3 contains 14 residues. V lost 5 bases, J lost 1 base, and 9 bases lay in between. The germline CDR1 and CDR2 sequences are MNHEY and SVGEGT. Measured with immunoSEQ multiplex PCR; TCRdb has only the in-frame clones, and not every one. The sample consists of about 74,000 clones, about 88% of them appearing once. Sequenced sample: peripheral blood. J is TRBJ1-5 and V is TRBV6-2 or TRBV6-3; possible D gene TRBD1, 6 bases. The clonotype comes from a man aged 45 to 65 with acute or convalescent COVID-19. This chain's CDR3 is CASSRGGSNQPQHF. The CDR3, as DNA: TGTGCCAGCAGTAGGGGGGGGAGCAATCAGCCCCAGCATTTT.